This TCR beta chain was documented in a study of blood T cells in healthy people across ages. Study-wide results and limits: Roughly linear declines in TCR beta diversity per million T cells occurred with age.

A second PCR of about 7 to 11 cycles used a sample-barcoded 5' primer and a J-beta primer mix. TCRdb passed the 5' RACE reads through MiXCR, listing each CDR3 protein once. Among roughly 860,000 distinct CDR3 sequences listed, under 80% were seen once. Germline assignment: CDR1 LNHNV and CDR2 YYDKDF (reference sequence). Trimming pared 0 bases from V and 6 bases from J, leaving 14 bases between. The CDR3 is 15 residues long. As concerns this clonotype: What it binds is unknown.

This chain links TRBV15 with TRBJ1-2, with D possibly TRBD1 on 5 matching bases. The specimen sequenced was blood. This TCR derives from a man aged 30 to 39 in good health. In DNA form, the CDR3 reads TGTGCCACCAGCAGAGATATTGGTGGGGACGATGGCTACACCTTC. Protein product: CATSRDIGGDDGYTF.